This is a list of T cell receptor beta chains from one sample in a study of radiation and T cells in renal cell carcinoma. The assay was immunoSEQ multiplex PCR, and TCRdb's table has in-frame clones only and misses some. The repertoire includes about 91,000 clones, 70% to 85% of them detected once, and approximately 6.4% sits in the top ten. The sample consisted of blood, taken from a patient whose treatment included radiotherapy and nephrectomy. The receptors derive from a man aged 60 to 69 with renal cell carcinoma. Both conserved end residues are trimmed from each CDR3. Clone size is not always given. Where it is, it says once, few, many or a class for expanded clones.

TRBV7-9	-	14	TRBJ2-7	ASTPTTGIPPLEQY
TRBV2	-	10	TRBJ1-2	ASSEQFYGYT
TRBV27	-	14	TRBJ2-1	ASSSGSSGTYNEQF
TRBV19	-	13	TRBJ1-2	ASSMASGTNYGYT
TRBV27	-	13	TRBJ2-5	ASSLGILAGETQY
TRBV19	many	10	TRBJ1-2	ASSRQGARYT
TRBV12-5	once	11	TRBJ2-2	ASSGLPTGELF
TRBV5-4	-	10	TRBJ1-2	ASSLRGVGYT
TRBV5-1	once	11	TRBJ2-5	ASSAVSRETQY
TRBV4-2	-	14	TRBJ2-2	ASSQVSRDNTGELF
TRBV11-2	-	13	TRBJ2-5	ASSGLRTWQETQY